Listed here is a single T cell receptor beta chain. Its target is unknown. This record belongs to a study of a mutant IDH1 vaccine in newly diagnosed glioma. On the study more broadly: Patients were pretreated with radiotherapy, temozolomide, or both, mostly both. Overall study findings and caveats: Pseudoprogression seemed unlinked to shifts in top peripheral T cell clonotypes.

The time point was: week 23, last vaccination. What each vaccine dose contained was 300 ug of mutant IDH1 20-mer peptide, accompanied by topical imiquimod. Assay used: immunoSEQ multiplex PCR; TCRdb lists only in-frame clones, some missing. The sample has some 30,000 clones, over 75% seen once; the top ten hold 2.5%. CDR3 length: 15 amino acids. Trimming took off 0 bases at V and 1 base at J, with 9 bases between the two ends. The V gene's germline CDR1 is SGHRS and CDR2 YFSETQ. The chain couples TRBV5-1 to TRBJ2-3; perhaps TRBD2 as D (6 bases). Sequenced material: PBMCs, taken from a glioma patient whose treatment included an IDH1 peptide vaccine. The origin of this receptor is a man aged 40-49 years with glioma. The CDR3 spells CASSLAPSGTDTQYF. For the CDR3, the DNA is TGCGCCAGCAGCTTGGCCCCTAGCGGCACAGATACGCAGTATTTT.